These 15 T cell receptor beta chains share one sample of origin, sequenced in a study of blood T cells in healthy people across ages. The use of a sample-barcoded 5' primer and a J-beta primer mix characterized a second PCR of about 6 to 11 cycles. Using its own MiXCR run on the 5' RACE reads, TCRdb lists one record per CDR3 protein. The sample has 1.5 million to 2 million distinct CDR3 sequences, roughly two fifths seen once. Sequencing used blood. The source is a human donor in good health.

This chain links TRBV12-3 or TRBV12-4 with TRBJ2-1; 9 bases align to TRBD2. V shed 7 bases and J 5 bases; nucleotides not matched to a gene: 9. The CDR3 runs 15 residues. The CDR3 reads CASILSGGPNNEQFF. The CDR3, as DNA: TGTGCCAGCATCTTGAGCGGGGGGCCTAACAATGAGCAGTTCTTC.

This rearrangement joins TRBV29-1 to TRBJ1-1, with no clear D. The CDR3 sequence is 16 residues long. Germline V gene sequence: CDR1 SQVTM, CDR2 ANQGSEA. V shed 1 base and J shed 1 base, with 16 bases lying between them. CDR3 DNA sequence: TGCAGCGTTGAAGGCGGTTCGGGTTCGGCGAACACTGAAGCTTTCTTT. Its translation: CSVEGGSGSANTEAFF.

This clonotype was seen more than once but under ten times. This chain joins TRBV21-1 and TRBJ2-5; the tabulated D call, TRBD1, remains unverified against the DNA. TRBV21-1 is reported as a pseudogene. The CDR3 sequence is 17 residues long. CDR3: CASSVPGRGRTQETQYF. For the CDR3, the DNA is TGTGCCAGCAGCGTCCCGGGAAGGGGCAGGACGCAAGAGACCCAGTACTTC.

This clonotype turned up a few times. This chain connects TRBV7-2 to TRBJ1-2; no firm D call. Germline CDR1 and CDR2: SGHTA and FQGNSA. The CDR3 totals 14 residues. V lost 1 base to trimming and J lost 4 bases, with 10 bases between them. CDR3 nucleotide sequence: TGTGCCAGCAGCTTAGGTACCTATCCCTATGGCTACACCTTC. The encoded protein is CASSLGTYPYGYTF.

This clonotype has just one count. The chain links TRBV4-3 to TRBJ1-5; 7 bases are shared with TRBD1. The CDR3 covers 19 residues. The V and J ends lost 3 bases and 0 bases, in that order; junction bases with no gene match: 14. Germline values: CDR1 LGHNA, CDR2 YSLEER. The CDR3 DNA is TGCGCCAGCAGCCATCCCAGGACAGGCCCCTCTTATAGCAATCAGCCCCAGCATTTT. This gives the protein CASSHPRTGPSYSNQPQHF.

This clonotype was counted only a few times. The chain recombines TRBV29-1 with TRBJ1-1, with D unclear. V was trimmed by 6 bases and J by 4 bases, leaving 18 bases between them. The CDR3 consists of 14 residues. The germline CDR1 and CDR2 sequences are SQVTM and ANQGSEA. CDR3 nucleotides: TGCAGCGTGTACACCTCGGGTAGTACCACTGAAGCTTTCTTT. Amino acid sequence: CSVYTSGSTTEAFF.

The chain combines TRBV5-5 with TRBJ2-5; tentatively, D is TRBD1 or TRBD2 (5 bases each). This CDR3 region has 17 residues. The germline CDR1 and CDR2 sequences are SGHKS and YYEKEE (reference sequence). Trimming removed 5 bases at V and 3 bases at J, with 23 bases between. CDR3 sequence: CASSLKQAGGQEETQYF. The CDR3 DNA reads TGTGCCAGCAGTTTAAAACAGGCGGGTGGCCAAGAAGAGACCCAGTACTTC.

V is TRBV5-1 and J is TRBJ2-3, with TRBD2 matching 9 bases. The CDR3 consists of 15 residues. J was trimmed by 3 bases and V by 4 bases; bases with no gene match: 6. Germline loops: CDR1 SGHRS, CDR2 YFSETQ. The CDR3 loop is CASSPKRGVTDTQYF. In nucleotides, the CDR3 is TGCGCCAGCAGCCCCAAGCGGGGGGTGACAGATACGCAGTATTTT.

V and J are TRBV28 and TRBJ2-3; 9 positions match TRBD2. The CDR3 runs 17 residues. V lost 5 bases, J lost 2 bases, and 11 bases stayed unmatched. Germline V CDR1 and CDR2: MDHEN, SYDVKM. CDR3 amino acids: CASSPYLAGETTDTQYF. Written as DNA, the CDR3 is TGTGCCAGCAGTCCCTATTTAGCGGGGGAGACCACAGATACGCAGTATTTT. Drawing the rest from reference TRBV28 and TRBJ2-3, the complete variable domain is DVKVTQSSRYLVKRTGEKVFLECVQDMDHENMFWYRQDPGLGLRLIYFSYDVKMKEKGDIPEGYSVSREKKERFSLILESASTNQTSMYLCASSPYLAGETTDTQYFGPGTRLTVL.

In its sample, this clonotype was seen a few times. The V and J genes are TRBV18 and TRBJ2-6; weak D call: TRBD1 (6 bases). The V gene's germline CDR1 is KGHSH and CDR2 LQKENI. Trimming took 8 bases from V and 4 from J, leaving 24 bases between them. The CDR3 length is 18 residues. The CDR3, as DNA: TGTGCCAGCCGATTGAGGGGGAGTTCCACCTCAGGGGCCAACGTCCTGACTTTC. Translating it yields CASRLRGSSTSGANVLTF. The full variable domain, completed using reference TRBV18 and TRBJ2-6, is NAGVMQNPRHLVRRRGQEARLRCSPMKGHSHVYWYRQLPEEGLKFMVYLQKENIIDESGMPKERFSAEFPKEGPSILRIQQVVRGDSAAYFCASRLRGSSTSGANVLTFGAGSRLTVL.

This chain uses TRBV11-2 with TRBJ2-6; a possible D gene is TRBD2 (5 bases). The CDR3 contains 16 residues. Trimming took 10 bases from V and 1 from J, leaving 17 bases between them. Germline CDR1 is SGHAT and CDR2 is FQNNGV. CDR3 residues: CATDRGYLSGANVLTF. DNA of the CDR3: TGTGCCACTGACCGGGGATACCTGTCTGGGGCCAACGTCCTGACTTTC.

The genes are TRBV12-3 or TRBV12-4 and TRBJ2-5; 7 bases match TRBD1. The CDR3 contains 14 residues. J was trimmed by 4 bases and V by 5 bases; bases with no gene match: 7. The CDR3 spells CASSPDRASETQYF. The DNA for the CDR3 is TGTGCCAGCAGTCCCGACAGGGCTTCAGAGACCCAGTACTTC.

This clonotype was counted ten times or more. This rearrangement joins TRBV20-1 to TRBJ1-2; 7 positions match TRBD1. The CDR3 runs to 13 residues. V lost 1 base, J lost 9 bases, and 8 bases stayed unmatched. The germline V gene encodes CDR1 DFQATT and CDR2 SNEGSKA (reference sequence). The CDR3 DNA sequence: TGCAGTGCTAGAGTAGACAGGGCCGCGAGCTACACCTTC. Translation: CSARVDRAASYTF.

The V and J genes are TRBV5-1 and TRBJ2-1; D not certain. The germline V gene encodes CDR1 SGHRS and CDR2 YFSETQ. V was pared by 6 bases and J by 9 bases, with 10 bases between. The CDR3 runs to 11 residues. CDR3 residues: CASISPPEQFF. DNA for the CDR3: TGCGCCAGCATCTCCCCCCCTGAGCAGTTCTTC.

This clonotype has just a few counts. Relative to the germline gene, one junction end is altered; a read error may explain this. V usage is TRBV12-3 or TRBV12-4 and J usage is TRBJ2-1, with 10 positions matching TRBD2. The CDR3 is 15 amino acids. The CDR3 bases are TGTGCCAGCAGTCCGGGACTAGCGAGCTACAATAAGCAGTTCTTC. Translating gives CASSPGLASYNKQFF.